These 21 T cell receptor beta chains share one sample of origin, sequenced in a study of T cell clonality in common variable immunodeficiency. Repertoires were generated with immunoSEQ multiplex PCR, while TCRdb's copy carries only in-frame clones and drops some. The sample yields tens of thousands of clones, without any singletons. The source material was peripheral blood mononuclear cells. Receptor source: a person between 18 and 75 years old in good health.

In this sample, this clone turned up many times. The sequenced fragment ends 3 residues before the CDR3 boundary, so the rest is inferred from the germline J gene. The V gene is TRBV6-2 or TRBV6-3, the J gene TRBJ2-7; possibly TRBD1 for D (5 bases). CDR3 length: 15 residues. Trimming removed 0 bases from V and 5 bases from J, with 14 bases in between. Per the germline V gene, CDR1 is MNHEY and CDR2 is SVGEGT. Incomplete CDR3 DNA: TGTGCCAGCAGTTACTCGAACAGGCCTCTCGACGAG. Translation gives CASSYSNRPLDE. The complete CDR3 protein is CASSYSNRPLDEQYF.

Many counts were recorded for this clone. Read sequence stops 3 residues before the CDR3 end, and the germline J gene provides the missing end. This chain joins TRBV2 and TRBJ1-4; D is perhaps TRBD1 (6 bases). The V and J ends lost 8 bases and 7 bases respectively, with 14 bases between them. Germline values: CDR1 SNHLY, CDR2 FYNNEI. The CDR3 is 13 residues long. The CDR3 sequence is CASLYRESEKLFF. The part of the CDR3 DNA that was read is TGTGCCAGCTTATACAGGGAGAGTGAAAAA.

This clone was seen many times. The read ends 3 residues early relative to the CDR3; the germline J gene fills the gap. The chain links TRBV20-1 to TRBJ1-2; D is possibly TRBD1 (6 bases). There are 15 residues in the CDR3. The germline gives CDR1 DFQATT, CDR2 SNEGSKA (reference sequence). The sequenced CDR3 bases are TGCAGTGCTAGAGCTTTTGGGGGCGCGGAAGGAGGC. Translating it yields CSARAFGGAEGG. From start to end, the CDR3 is CSARAFGGAEGGYTF.

In this sample, this clone turned up many times. The junction departs from the called germline gene at one end, perhaps through a read error. The read falls 3 residues short of the CDR3 end, and the missing part is taken from the germline J gene. The chain recombines TRBV7-3 with TRBJ1-1, with D tentatively TRBD1 (5 bases). Germline values: CDR1 SGHTA, CDR2 FQGTGA. This CDR3 comprises 15 residues. The CDR3 here is CANSLFGGMNTEAFF. Incomplete CDR3 DNA: TGTGCCAACAGCTTATTCGGGGGGATGAACACTGAA. Variable domain in full (rest from reference TRBV7-3 and TRBJ1-1): GAGVSQTPSNKVTEKGKYVELRCDPISGHTALYWYRQSLGQGPEFLIYFQGTGAADDSGLPNDRFFAVRPEGSVSTLKIQRTERGDSAVYLCANSLFGGMNTEAFFGQGTRLTVV.

This clone was counted many times. The missing CDR3 end, 3 residues past where the read stops, is filled in from the germline J gene. The V gene is TRBV20-1, the J gene TRBJ2-3; the match to TRBD2 covers 7 bases. The germline V gene has CDR1 DFQATT and CDR2 SNEGSKA (reference sequence). V shed 6 bases and J 6 bases; nucleotides not matched to a gene: 12. CDR3 length: 14 residues. The CDR3 loop is CSAGGGQPGDTQYF. CDR3 DNA, as far as it was read: TGCAGTGCGGGGGGGGGTCAACCTGGGGATACG.

This clone appeared many times. The read ends 3 residues shy of where the CDR3 ends; the end is completed using the germline J gene. J is TRBJ1-1 and V is TRBV2; the match to TRBD1 covers 7 bases. Germline V gives CDR1 SNHLY, CDR2 FYNNEI. This CDR3 is 14 amino acids long. The trim removed 6 bases at V and 1 base at J, leaving 5 bases unmatched. Partial CDR3 DNA: TGTGCCAGCAGGATCCGACAGGGGAACACTGAA. It codes for CASRIRQGNTE. The CDR3 in its entirety is CASRIRQGNTEAFF. The variable domain in full, with the rest retrieved from reference TRBV2 and TRBJ1-1, is EPEVTQTPSHQVTQMGQEVILRCVPISNHLYFYWYRQILGQKVEFLVSFYNNEISEKSEIFDDQFSVERPDGSNFTLKIRSTKLEDSAMYFCASRIRQGNTEAFFGQGTRLTVV.

For this clone: With the read ending 3 residues before the CDR3 end, the germline J gene is used to fill in that end. This chain uses TRBV7-3 with TRBJ2-5, with 9 bases fitting TRBD2. Germline V CDR1 and CDR2: SGHTA, FQGTGA. The trim removed 5 bases at V and 7 bases at J, leaving 20 bases unmatched. This CDR3 is 18 amino acids long. The CDR3 is CASSPQGSGGPLGGTQYF. The covered CDR3 bases are TGTGCCAGCAGCCCCCAGGGTAGCGGGGGCCCCCTCGGAGGGACC. Together with reference TRBV7-3 and TRBJ2-5, the CDR3 gives the full variable domain: GAGVSQTPSNKVTEKGKYVELRCDPISGHTALYWYRQSLGQGPEFLIYFQGTGAADDSGLPNDRFFAVRPEGSVSTLKIQRTERGDSAVYLCASSPQGSGGPLGGTQYFGPGTRLLVL.

The sample holds many counts of this clone. The read ends 3 residues before the CDR3 terminus; that terminus is restored from the germline J gene. This chain connects TRBV5-1 to TRBJ2-7, with 7 nucleotides matching TRBD1. CDR3 length: 12 residues. V shed 7 bases, J shed 6 bases, and the junction held 7 bases outside the gene matches. CDR1 is SGHRS and CDR2 is YFSETQ in the germline V gene. The part of the CDR3 DNA that was read is TGCGCCAGCGGTGAAACAGGGGTCGAG. Protein sequence: CASGETGVE. The whole CDR3 sequence reads CASGETGVEQYF.

This clone has just a few counts. Read sequence stops 3 residues before the CDR3 end, and the germline J gene provides the missing end. The chain is built from TRBV6-2 or TRBV6-3 and TRBJ2-3, with 8 bases matching TRBD2. V lost 7 bases to trimming and J lost 6 bases; unmatched junction nucleotides: 9. Germline CDR1 is MNHEY and CDR2 is SVGEGT. The CDR3 spans 14 residues. CDR3 residues: CASIKTGGPDTQYF. CDR3 DNA (partial): TGTGCCAGCATAAAGACGGGGGGGCCCGATACG.

To note about this clone: This may come from a read error, since a much larger clone is one base off. With the read ending 3 residues before the CDR3 end, the germline J gene is used to fill in that end. The chain links TRBV7-3 to TRBJ2-1, with 10 bases identical to TRBD2. This CDR3 has 16 amino acids. CDR1 and CDR2 (germline): SGHTA, FQGTGA. CDR3 sequence: CSSSLNERGGSSEQFF. The sequenced CDR3 bases are TGTTCCAGCAGCTTAAATGAGCGGGGGGGCTCTAGTGAG.

This clone was counted at least ten times. The CDR3 loop is CASSQQETQYF. The DNA read from the CDR3 is TGTGCCAGCAGCCAACAAGAGACC. The rearrangement uses TRBV2 and TRBJ2-5; no firm D call. The CDR3 end is not reached by the read, which stops 3 residues before it; the germline J gene fills it in. V was trimmed by 6 bases and J by 2 bases, leaving 4 bases between them. The CDR3 has 11 residues. Germline CDR1 reads SNHLY; CDR2 reads FYNNEI.

Note on this clone: One junction end disagrees with the germline gene, perhaps due to a read error. The read comes to an end 3 residues before the CDR3 does, leaving the germline J gene to fill in the end. This chain joins TRBV6-7 and TRBJ1-4, with D possibly matching TRBD1 (5 bases). TRBV6-7 is noted as an ORF with a role that remains uncertain. The CDR3 runs to 14 residues. The CDR3 loop is CASSPRVPNEELFF. The covered CDR3 bases are TGTGCCAGCAGTCCCAGGGTACCTAATGAAGAA.

This clone has at least ten counts. Read sequence stops 3 residues before the CDR3 end, and the germline J gene provides the missing end. This chain uses TRBV7-3 with TRBJ2-1, with D perhaps TRBD1 (6 bases). CDR1 is SGHTA and CDR2 is FQGTGA in the germline V gene. CDR3 length equals 14 residues. Trimming shortened V by 5 bases and J by 8 bases, and 16 bases separated the two germline ends. CDR3 DNA, as far as it was read: TGTGCCAGCAGCCCCGGACAGCATGTAGATGAG. Amino acid sequence: CASSPGQHVDE. The CDR3 reads in full as CASSPGQHVDEQFF.

This clone was observed at least ten times. The CDR3 is cut off 3 residues early in the read; its end comes from the germline J gene. This chain joins TRBV6-4 and TRBJ2-7; 11 bases are a match to TRBD2. Germline trimming cut 6 bases from V and 1 base from J; bases unmatched to any gene: 5. The CDR3 has 15 residues. Germline CDR1 reads MRHNA; CDR2 reads SNTAGT. CDR3 amino acids: CASSPIAGGSYEQYF. The sequenced CDR3 bases are TGTGCCAGCAGCCCTATAGCGGGGGGGTCCTACGAG.

The sample holds many counts of this clone. The CDR3 extends 3 residues past the end of the read, so its final part is completed from the germline J gene. The chain employs TRBV28 and TRBJ2-5; D unclear. This CDR3 comprises 12 residues. Trimming took 10 bases from V and 5 from J, leaving 14 bases between them. Germline V lookup: CDR1 MDHEN, CDR2 SYDVKM. This CDR3 is CAMSSGGETQYF. The CDR3 DNA, read in part, is TGTGCCATGTCATCGGGTGGGGAGACC.

This clone was detected a few times. The observed sequence ends 3 residues before the CDR3 terminus, with the missing tail filled in from the germline J gene. The chain employs TRBV18 and TRBJ1-4; no reliable D call. Germline V lookup: CDR1 KGHSH, CDR2 LQKENI. The CDR3 consists of 14 residues. The CDR3 loop is CASSPSDGEWKLFF. The CDR3 DNA, read in part, is TGTGCCAGCTCACCCTCCGACGGGGAATGGAAA.

This clone was detected ten times or more. The CDR3 end falls 3 residues outside the read, so it is completed with the germline J gene. This sequence joins TRBV18 and TRBJ2-5, with D perhaps TRBD1 (6 bases). This CDR3 is 17 amino acids long. Germline V gene lookup returns CDR1 KGHSH and CDR2 LQKENI. V shed 2 bases and J shed 2 bases, with 18 bases lying between them. The part of the CDR3 DNA that was read is TGTGCCAGCTCACCAAAGTCTTCGGGACACTTTCAAGAGACC. This translates into CASSPKSSGHFQET. The complete CDR3 protein is CASSPKSSGHFQETQYF. The full variable domain, in which reference TRBV18 and TRBJ2-5 provide the parts outside the CDR3, is NAGVMQNPRHLVRRRGQEARLRCSPMKGHSHVYWYRQLPEEGLKFMVYLQKENIIDESGMPKERFSAEFPKEGPSILRIQQVVRGDSAAYFCASSPKSSGHFQETQYFGPGTRLLVL.

This clone was recorded many times. The sequence runs out 3 residues before the end of the CDR3; the remainder is reconstructed from the germline J gene. The chain has TRBV11-2 and TRBJ2-7; 8 bases match TRBD2. Unmatched junction bases numbered 4, after V lost 0 bases and J lost 6 bases. This CDR3 contains 14 residues. In germline, CDR1 is SGHAT, CDR2 FQNNGV. The sequenced CDR3 bases are TGTGCCAGCAGCTTAGAACTAGCGGCCGGCGAG. Protein: CASSLELAAGE. The full CDR3 is CASSLELAAGEQYF.

This clone occurred many times. The CDR3 end is not reached by the read, which stops 3 residues before it; the germline J gene fills it in. The V gene is TRBV6-2 or TRBV6-3, the J gene TRBJ2-1, with 7 bases identical to TRBD1. CDR1 and CDR2 from the germline V gene are MNHEY and SVGEGT. Germline trimming cut 2 bases from V and 4 bases from J; bases unmatched to any gene: 5. CDR3 length: 15 amino acids. Incomplete CDR3 DNA: TGTGCCAGCAGTTACGAGGGGGCGGCATACAATGAG. Its translation: CASSYEGAAYNE. The complete CDR3 protein is CASSYEGAAYNEQFF.

This clone appeared many times. The observed sequence ends 3 residues before the CDR3 terminus, with the missing tail filled in from the germline J gene. The V call is TRBV12-3 or TRBV12-4, the J call TRBJ1-2; 10 bases agree with TRBD1. V lost 8 bases to trimming and J lost 4 bases; unmatched junction nucleotides: 7. This CDR3 is 14 amino acids long. Incomplete CDR3 DNA: TGTGCCAGCGGGACAGGGGCACGTCTCTATGGC. Residues: CASGTGARLYG. The whole CDR3 region reads CASGTGARLYGYTF.

Of note for this clone: It is unclear where the CDR3 begins or ends on the DNA, so no DNA is shown, and the CDR3 is as TCRdb lists it. The CDR3 here is CASSFGSGGDTGELFF. The V gene is TRBV5-1, the J gene TRBJ2-2; the D segment call TRBD1-2 is taken from the table without a DNA check. The CDR3 spans 16 residues, counting both ends. Germline loops: CDR1 SGHRS, CDR2 YFSETQ.